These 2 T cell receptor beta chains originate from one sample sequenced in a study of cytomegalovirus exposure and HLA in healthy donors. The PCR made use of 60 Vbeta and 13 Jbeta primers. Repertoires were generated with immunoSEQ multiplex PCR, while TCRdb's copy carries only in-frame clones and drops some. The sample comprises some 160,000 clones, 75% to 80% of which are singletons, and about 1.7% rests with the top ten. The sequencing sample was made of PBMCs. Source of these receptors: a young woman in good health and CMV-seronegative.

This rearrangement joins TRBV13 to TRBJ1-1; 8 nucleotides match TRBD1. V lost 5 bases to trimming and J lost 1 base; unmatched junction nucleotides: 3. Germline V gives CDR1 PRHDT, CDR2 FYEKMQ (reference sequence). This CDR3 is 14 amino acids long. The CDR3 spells CASSPGQANTEAFF. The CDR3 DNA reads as TGTGCCAGCAGCCCGGGACAGGCGAACACTGAAGCTTTCTTT.

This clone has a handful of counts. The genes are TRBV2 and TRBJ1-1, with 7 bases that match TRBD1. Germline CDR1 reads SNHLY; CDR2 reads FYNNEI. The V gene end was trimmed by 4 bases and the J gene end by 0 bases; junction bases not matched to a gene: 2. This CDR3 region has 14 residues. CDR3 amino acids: CASSGTGMNTEAFF. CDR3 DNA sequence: TGTGCCAGCAGTGGGACAGGCATGAACACTGAAGCTTTCTTT. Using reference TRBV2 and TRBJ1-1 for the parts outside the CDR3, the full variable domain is EPEVTQTPSHQVTQMGQEVILRCVPISNHLYFYWYRQILGQKVEFLVSFYNNEISEKSEIFDDQFSVERPDGSNFTLKIRSTKLEDSAMYFCASSGTGMNTEAFFGQGTRLTVV.